This TCR beta chain was obtained from a study of CD8 T cells in Susac syndrome (dated by TCRdb to between 2018 and 2020). Broadly, across the study: Repertoire sequencing was used to test whether CD8+ T cell activation and differentiation in Susac syndrome was antigen driven. CD8+ T cell repertoire clonality was compared between 11 to 12 healthy donors, approximately 14 Susac syndrome patients and about 15 multiple sclerosis patients. The study at large found these results: The number of individuals in the TCR sequencing and HLA analysis was recognized as being relatively small.

RNA was extracted using the RNeasy kit, and about 0.5 to 1 ug of the RNA was reverse transcribed with random hexamers. The immunoSEQ multiplex PCR assay, covering 54 Vbeta and 13 Jbeta segments, was used to amplify TCR beta CDR3 regions. Bias from PCR amplification was corrected by using a synthetic template baseline for primer optimization and for computational correction. Processing in the source paper ran as follows. Reads were assigned to V, D and J genes according to IMGT and analyzed in immunoSEQ Analyzer, with only productive sequences retained. Clonality was computed as one minus Shannon entropy normalized by log2 of the number of productive unique sequences. Public and private clones were assessed among the 100 most prevalent clones of each patient and control. Susac-specific clones were defined as absent from healthy and MS cohorts, approximately 1,000 published viral clones and other ImmuneACCESS disease sequences. TCRdb trimmed the raw reads at Q25, called clones with MiXCR and kept productive beta chains. Duplicate CDR3 protein sequences are folded into a single record with the most common DNA and genes. These V and J calls rely on TCRdb rather than the paper's analysis. Present in this sample are 400,000 to 550,000 distinct CDR3 sequences, 85% to 90% of which were seen just once. The top ten constitute about 0.12% of the sample.

In regard to this clonotype: Its target antigen remains unknown. No base-level quality is on record; no much larger clone is a single base apart.

V is pared back by 3 bases and J by 0 bases, with 13 bases lying between the germline termini. CDR1 is given as MDHEN and CDR2 as SYDVKM, both from the germline V gene. From cysteine to phenylalanine, the CDR3 is 16 amino acids long. Only CDR3 DNA is held: 48 bases, read in frame from base 1. Peripheral blood CD8+ and CD4+ T cells from healthy donors, Susac syndrome patients and multiple sclerosis patients were profiled using high-throughput TCR beta sequencing. The multiple sclerosis controls were treatment-naive patients whose relapsing-remitting disease, either stable or active, fulfilled the revised McDonald criteria. Bulk CD8+ and CD4+ T cells were purified by magnetic negative isolation, whereas CD8+ TEMRA cells were enriched by FACS. Blood was collected in EDTA tubes and processed within 24 hours, with PBMCs isolated through density gradient centrifugation. PBMCs intended for TCR sequencing were frozen in liquid nitrogen and were later thawed in a 37 degrees C water bath. A purity of at least 90% was achieved for sorted or isolated CD4+, CD8+ and CD8+ TEMRA cells.

The sequencing input was CD8+ T cells from PBMCs. The chain is made from TRBV28 and TRBJ2-3; tentative D gene TRBD1, with 6 bases matching. The origin of this receptor is a human donor with multiple sclerosis. CDR3 reads: CASSLAGTKSTDTQYF. DNA sequence: TGTGCCAGCAGTTTGGCCGGGACAAAGAGCACAGATACGCAGTATTTT.